The 26 T cell receptor beta chains reported below all come from one sample, sequenced in a study of CD8+CD57+ T cells in acquired aplastic anemia. Patients picked for sequencing had shown CD8+CD57+ cell expansion detected by flow cytometry. CDR3 and TCR beta VDJ profiling relied on genomic DNA as the template. One entry per CDR3 protein results from TCRdb running MiXCR on the reads. Here the sample spans roughly 500,000 distinct CDR3 sequences, about a third being singletons. The sample taken for sequencing was sorted CD4+, CD8+, or CD8+CD57+ T cells (not recorded which) from PBMCs. The receptors were gathered from a human donor with aplastic anemia.

Details on this clonotype: At one boundary the junction diverges from the germline segment, which might be a read error. The chain links TRBV11-2 to TRBJ2-7; 7 nucleotides line up with TRBD2. TRBJ2-1 matches the DNA end more closely, so the J call is doubtful. CDR1 and CDR2 from the germline V gene are SGHAT and FQNNGV. This CDR3 contains 16 residues. The CDR3: CAGSLVSLAENNEQFF. In DNA form, the CDR3 reads TGTGCCGGCAGCTTAGTGTCGCTAGCGGAGAACAATGAGCAGTTCTTC.

At least ten counts were recorded for this clonotype. The genes are TRBV2 and TRBJ1-2; D gene unclear. Deletions cut 1 base from V and 4 bases from J, with 10 bases between. The V gene's germline CDR1 is SNHLY and CDR2 FYNNEI. The CDR3 sequence is 14 residues long. In DNA, the CDR3 is TGTGCCAGCAGTGAAGAAGCCAGGCCCTATGGCTACACCTTC. Translated: CASSEEARPYGYTF.

With respect to this clonotype: One end of the junction is discordant with germline, which a read error may explain. V usage is TRBV20-1 and J usage is TRBJ2-1, with 10 bases fitting TRBD2. Germline V gene data show CDR1 as DFQATT and CDR2 as SNEGSKA (reference sequence). The CDR3 is made up of 14 amino acids. The CDR3 sequence is CSAISGGQYNGQFF. The CDR3 bases are TGCAGTGCTATTAGCGGGGGGCAATACAATGGGCAGTTCTTC.

V is TRBV7-8 and J is TRBJ2-2, with 15 bases that match TRBD2. Germline V CDR1 and CDR2: SGHVS, FQNEAQ. The V and J ends lost 4 bases and 10 bases, in that order; junction bases with no gene match: 4. There are 15 residues in the CDR3. This chain's CDR3 is CASSWTSGGAQELFF. As DNA, the CDR3 is TGTGCCAGCAGCTGGACTAGCGGGGGGGCCCAGGAGCTGTTTTTT.

In its sample, this clonotype was seen many times. This chain connects TRBV15 to TRBJ2-7; D remains ambiguous. Germline-derived CDR1 and CDR2 are LNHNV and YYDKDF (reference sequence). The CDR3 contains 15 residues. The germline V and J ends were trimmed by 3 bases and 0 bases, with 12 bases remaining between them. The CDR3 nucleotides read TGTGCCACCAGCAGCGATACATCAACCTCCTACGAGCAGTACTTC. Translated: CATSSDTSTSYEQYF.

The chain recombines TRBV9 with TRBJ1-3; D remains unclear. The CDR3 consists of 16 residues. Germline-derived CDR1 and CDR2 are SGDLS and YYNGEE. V was shortened by 0 bases and J by 0 bases, with 10 bases between the two germline ends. The CDR3 nucleotides read TGTGCCAGCAGCGTAGAAATCCGGAGCTCTGGAAACACCATATATTTT. Translation gives CASSVEIRSSGNTIYF.

The chain employs TRBV20-1 and TRBJ1-1; a weak D match, TRBD1 (5 bases). The CDR3 is 15 amino acids. Trimming removed 3 bases at V and 0 bases at J, with 14 bases between. Germline V gene sequence: CDR1 DFQATT, CDR2 SNEGSKA (reference sequence). Here the CDR3 DNA reads TGCAGTGCTAGGGGGCCACAGAACTTGAACACTGAAGCTTTCTTT. Residues: CSARGPQNLNTEAFF.

This clonotype was recorded at least ten times. The chain recombines TRBV20-1 with TRBJ2-3, with 10 bases that match TRBD2. V dropped 3 bases and J dropped 6; count of bases not matched to a gene: 3. The CDR3 consists of 13 residues. Germline V lookup: CDR1 DFQATT, CDR2 SNEGSKA (reference sequence). In nucleotides, the CDR3 is TGCAGTGCTAGTCGTAGCGGGAGGGATACGCAGTATTTT. Its protein is CSASRSGRDTQYF.

This clonotype was recorded at least ten times. This chain connects TRBV20-1 to TRBJ1-5; perhaps TRBD1 as D (5 bases). The V gene lost 5 bases and the J gene lost 4 bases, with 12 bases spanning the gap. There are 13 residues in the CDR3. The V gene's germline CDR1 is DFQATT and CDR2 SNEGSKA (reference sequence). CDR3 DNA: TGCAGTGCTCTTGACAGTCAAAATCAGCCCCAGCATTTT. Residues: CSALDSQNQPQHF.

This clonotype was seen only once. The chain couples TRBV4-2 to TRBJ2-3; D perhaps matches TRBD2 (5 bases). The CDR3 consists of 18 residues. Trimming cost V 4 bases and J 1 base, with 21 bases left between them. Looked up from germline, CDR1 is LGHNA and CDR2 is YNFKEQ. CDR3 nucleotide sequence: TGTGCCAGCAGCCCCGAGAATATTGGGAGTCTCCGCACAGATACGCAGTATTTT. This encodes CASSPENIGSLRTDTQYF.

This clonotype appeared a few times. The chain has TRBV2 and TRBJ1-3, with D perhaps TRBD1 (5 bases). The V end lost 4 bases, the J end lost 3 bases, and 10 bases lay between the germline ends. The length of the CDR3 is 14 residues. Germline CDR1 and CDR2: SNHLY and FYNNEI. This chain's CDR3 is CASSGGGLGNTIYF. The DNA for the CDR3 is TGTGCCAGCAGTGGGGGGGGTCTTGGAAACACCATATATTTT.

J is TRBJ2-7 and V is TRBV29-1; TRBD2 matches at 12 bases. The CDR3 consists of 13 residues. After removal of 7 bases from V and 6 bases from J, the junction contained 7 bases not matched to a gene. CDR1 is SQVTM and CDR2 is ANQGSEA in the germline V gene. The chain's CDR3 is CSARLAGVCEQYF. The CDR3, as DNA: TGCAGCGCGCGACTAGCGGGAGTCTGCGAGCAGTACTTC.

The chain joins TRBV2 to TRBJ2-1, with 8 bases fitting TRBD2. J lost 15 bases, V lost 8 bases, and 15 bases had no gene match. The CDR3 consists of 13 residues. Germline V CDR1 and CDR2: SNHLY, FYNNEI. CDR3 region: CASSPTNGLAGFF. The CDR3 region has the DNA TGTGCCAGCTCACCGACGAATGGACTAGCTGGGTTCTTC.

The V and J genes are TRBV2 and TRBJ1-2; 7 nucleotides agree with TRBD1. The germline V gene has CDR1 SNHLY and CDR2 FYNNEI. The CDR3 has 16 residues. The trim removed 5 bases at V and 1 base at J, leaving 10 bases unmatched. The CDR3 DNA reads as TGTGCCAGCAGTCCAACCTACAGGGGATATAACTATGGCTACACCTTC. It specifies CASSPTYRGYNYGYTF.

The chain carries TRBV5-4 and TRBJ1-5; D possibly corresponds to TRBD1 (6 bases). The CDR3 is 15 residues long. V was pared by 0 bases and J by 8 bases, with 15 bases between. CDR1 and CDR2 from the germline V gene are SGHNT and YYREEE (reference sequence). CDR3 nucleotide sequence: TGTGCCAGCAGCTTGGGGACAGATCCCCAGGAGCCCCAGCATTTT. Its protein is CASSLGTDPQEPQHF.

The chain is built from TRBV7-8 and TRBJ1-5; 8 bases fit TRBD1. The V gene's germline CDR1 is SGHVS and CDR2 FQNEAQ. J gave up 5 bases and V 0 bases, and 6 bases lay outside the gene matches. The CDR3 covers 16 residues. The CDR3 protein is CASSLAYQGADQPQHF. CDR3 DNA: TGTGCCAGCAGCTTAGCGTACCAGGGGGCGGATCAGCCCCAGCATTTT.

The chain combines TRBV6-1 with TRBJ1-5, with D uncertain. Trimming pared 7 bases from V and 2 bases from J, leaving 9 bases between. Per germline, CDR1 MNHNS and CDR2 SASEGT. The CDR3 sequence is 13 residues long. The CDR3 here is CASKDLGNQPQHF. The CDR3, as DNA: TGTGCCAGCAAGGACCTTGGCAATCAGCCCCAGCATTTT.

As for this clonotype: This sequence may be a read error, since a much larger clone differs from it by one base. The CDR3 spells CASSLRRTNGKLFF. CDR3 sequence (DNA): TGTGCCAGCAGCTTACGGAGGACTAATGGAAAACTGTTTTTT. The chain uses TRBV7-6 and TRBJ1-4; D gene uncertain. The CDR3 runs to 14 residues. Germline CDR1 SGHVS, CDR2 FNYEAQ.

The chain recombines TRBV20-1 with TRBJ1-2; possible D gene TRBD1, 5 bases. The germline V gene has CDR1 DFQATT and CDR2 SNEGSKA (reference sequence). Trimming took 5 bases from V and 2 from J, leaving 12 bases between them. This CDR3 region has 13 residues. The CDR3 bases are TGCAGTGCTGTACTGACAGTCAACTATGGCTACACCTTC. Translated: CSAVLTVNYGYTF.

This clonotype has a count of ten or more. The V gene is TRBV2, the J gene TRBJ2-7; perhaps TRBD1 as D (5 bases). CDR3 length: 12 amino acids. Germline V lookup: CDR1 SNHLY, CDR2 FYNNEI. Trimming shortened V by 6 bases and J by 5 bases, and 11 bases separated the two germline ends. The CDR3 coding sequence is TGTGCCAGCAGGGGCCCAGGGAACGAGCAGTACTTC. This translates into CASRGPGNEQYF. The complete variable domain, with remaining parts taken from reference TRBV2 and TRBJ2-7, reads EPEVTQTPSHQVTQMGQEVILRCVPISNHLYFYWYRQILGQKVEFLVSFYNNEISEKSEIFDDQFSVERPDGSNFTLKIRSTKLEDSAMYFCASRGPGNEQYFGPGTRLTVT.

J is TRBJ2-5 and V is TRBV20-1, with TRBD2 matching 8 bases. CDR1 is DFQATT, CDR2 SNEGSKA, per germline (reference sequence). The CDR3 spans 15 residues. Trimming cost V 1 base and J 5 bases; bases outside gene matches: 9. The CDR3 nucleotides read TGCAGTGCTAGAGCAGTTAGCGGGATAGGTGAGACCCAGTACTTC. It is translated as CSARAVSGIGETQYF.

This clonotype appeared many times. The genes are TRBV20-1 and TRBJ1-5; tentatively, D is TRBD1 (6 bases). V was clipped by 5 bases and J by 4 bases, with 12 bases between them. Germline CDR1 is DFQATT and CDR2 is SNEGSKA (reference sequence). CDR3 size: 13 residues. The CDR3 loop is CSAEGQLNQPQHF. Here the CDR3 DNA reads TGCAGTGCTGAGGGACAACTGAATCAGCCCCAGCATTTT.

This clonotype was seen many times. This rearrangement joins TRBV7-8 to TRBJ1-1; D gene uncertain. The V and J ends lost 0 bases and 7 bases respectively, with 9 bases between them. Germline V gives CDR1 SGHVS, CDR2 FQNEAQ. CDR3 length equals 13 residues. CDR3 in amino acids: CASSLAVGNEAFF. The CDR3 DNA reads as TGTGCCAGCAGCTTAGCGGTGGGGAATGAAGCTTTCTTT.

This clonotype was recorded many times. The rearrangement joins TRBV6-5 to TRBJ1-6; D possibly corresponds to TRBD1 (5 bases). This CDR3 comprises 14 residues. The germline V gene encodes CDR1 MNHEY and CDR2 SVGAGI. The ends were cut back, 2 bases at V and 15 bases at J, with 17 bases in the middle. The CDR3 nucleotides are TGTGCCAGCAGTTACGTAGGAGGGGAAAGAGACCTCCACTTT. This encodes CASSYVGGERDLHF.

There are many counts of this clonotype. This chain uses TRBV20-1 with TRBJ2-7; D remains ambiguous. CDR1 is DFQATT and CDR2 is SNEGSKA in the germline V gene (reference sequence). The CDR3 is 13 residues long. V lost 3 bases to trimming and J lost 4 bases, with 13 bases between them. In nucleotides, the CDR3 is TGCAGTGCTAGGTGGCTCCTCAAGTACGAGCAGTACTTC. Residues: CSARWLLKYEQYF.

In this sample, this clonotype turned up many times. DNA of the CDR3: TGTGCCAGCAGCCCCGGGACAGGGCCTGGCTACACCTTC. Translating it yields CASSPGTGPGYTF. The rearrangement uses TRBV7-3 and TRBJ1-2, with 9 bases aligning to TRBD1. V gave up 5 bases and J gave up 7 bases; unmatched junction bases: 5. This CDR3 has 13 amino acids. Per the germline V gene, CDR1 is SGHTA and CDR2 is FQGTGA.